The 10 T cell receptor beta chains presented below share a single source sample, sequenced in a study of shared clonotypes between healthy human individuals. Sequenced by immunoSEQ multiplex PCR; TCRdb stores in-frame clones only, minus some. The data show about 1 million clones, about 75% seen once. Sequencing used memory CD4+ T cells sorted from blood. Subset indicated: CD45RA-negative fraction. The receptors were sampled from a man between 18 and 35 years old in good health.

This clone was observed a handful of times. The CDR3 coding sequence is TGTGCCAGCAGTTCCCGGACAGGGACGTTCTTC. Translated, it gives CASSSRTGTFF. The chain is built from TRBV7-6 and TRBJ2-1; 8 bases are shared with TRBD1. Germline V CDR1 and CDR2: SGHVS, FNYEAQ. CDR3 size: 11 residues. V shed 6 bases, J shed 15 bases, and the junction held 7 bases outside the gene matches.

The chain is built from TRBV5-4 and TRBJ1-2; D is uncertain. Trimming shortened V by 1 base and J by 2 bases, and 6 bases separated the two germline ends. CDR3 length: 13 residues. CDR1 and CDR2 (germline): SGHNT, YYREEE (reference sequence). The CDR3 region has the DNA TGTGCCAGCAGCTTGAGGTGGAACTATGGCTACACCTTC. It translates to CASSLRWNYGYTF.

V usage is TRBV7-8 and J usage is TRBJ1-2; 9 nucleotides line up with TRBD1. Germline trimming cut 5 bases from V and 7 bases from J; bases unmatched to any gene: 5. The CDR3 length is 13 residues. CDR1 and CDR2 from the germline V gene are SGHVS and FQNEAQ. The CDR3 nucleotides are TGTGCCAGCAGCACGACAGGGGGGGTTGGCTACACCTTC. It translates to CASSTTGGVGYTF.

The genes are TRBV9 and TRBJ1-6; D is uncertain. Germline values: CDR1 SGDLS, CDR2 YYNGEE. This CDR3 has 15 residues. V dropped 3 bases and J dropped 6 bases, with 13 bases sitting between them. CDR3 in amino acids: CASSAATLLNSPLHF. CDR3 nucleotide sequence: TGTGCCAGCAGCGCAGCGACACTGCTTAATTCACCCCTCCACTTT.

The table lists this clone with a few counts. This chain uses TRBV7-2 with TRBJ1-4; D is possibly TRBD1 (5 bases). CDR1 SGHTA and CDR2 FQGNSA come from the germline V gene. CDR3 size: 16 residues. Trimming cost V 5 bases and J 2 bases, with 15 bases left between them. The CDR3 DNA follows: TGTGCCAGCAGCAAAAACACAGGTCCTACTAATGAAAAACTGTTTTTT. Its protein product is CASSKNTGPTNEKLFF.

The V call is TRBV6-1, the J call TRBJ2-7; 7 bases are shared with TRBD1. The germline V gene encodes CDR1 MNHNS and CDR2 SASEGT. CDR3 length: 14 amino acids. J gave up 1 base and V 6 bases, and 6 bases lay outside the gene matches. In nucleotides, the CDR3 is TGTGCCAGCAGGGCTCGGGGACAGTCCTACGAGCAGTACTTC. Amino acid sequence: CASRARGQSYEQYF.

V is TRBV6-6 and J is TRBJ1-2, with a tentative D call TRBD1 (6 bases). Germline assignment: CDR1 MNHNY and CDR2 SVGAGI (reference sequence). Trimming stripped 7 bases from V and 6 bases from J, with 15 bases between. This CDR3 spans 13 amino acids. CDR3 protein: CASNYRELNGYTF. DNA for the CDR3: TGTGCCAGCAACTACAGGGAGCTTAATGGCTACACCTTC.

CDR3: CASSPGETRTDTQYF. In DNA form, the CDR3 reads TGCGCCAGCAGCCCCGGGGAGACCAGGACCGATACGCAGTATTTT. The chain links TRBV4-1 to TRBJ2-3, with D perhaps TRBD2 (5 bases). Germline-derived CDR1 and CDR2 are MGHRA and YSYEKL. The CDR3 is made up of 15 amino acids. V lost 4 bases to trimming and J lost 6 bases, with 17 bases between them.

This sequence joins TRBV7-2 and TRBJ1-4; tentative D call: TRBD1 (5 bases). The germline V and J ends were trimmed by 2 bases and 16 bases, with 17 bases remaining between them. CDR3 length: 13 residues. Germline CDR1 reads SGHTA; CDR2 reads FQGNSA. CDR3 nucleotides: TGTGCCAGCAGCTTATCTATACAGGTGCCTCCGTTTTTT. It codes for CASSLSIQVPPFF.

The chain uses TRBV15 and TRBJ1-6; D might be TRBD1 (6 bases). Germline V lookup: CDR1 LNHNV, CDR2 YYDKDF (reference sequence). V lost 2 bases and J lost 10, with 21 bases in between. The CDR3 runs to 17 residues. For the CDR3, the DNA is TGTGCCACCAGCAGACGGGATATCCAGGGGCCGAGCTCACCCCTCCACTTT. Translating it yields CATSRRDIQGPSSPLHF.